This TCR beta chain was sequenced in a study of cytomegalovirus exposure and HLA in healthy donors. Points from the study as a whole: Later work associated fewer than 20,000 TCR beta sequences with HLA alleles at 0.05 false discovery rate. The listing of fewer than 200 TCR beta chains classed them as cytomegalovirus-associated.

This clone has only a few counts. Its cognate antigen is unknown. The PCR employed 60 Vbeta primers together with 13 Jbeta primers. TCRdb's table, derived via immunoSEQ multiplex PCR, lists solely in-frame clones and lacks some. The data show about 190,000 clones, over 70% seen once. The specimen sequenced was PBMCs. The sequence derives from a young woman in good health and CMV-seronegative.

CDR3 bases: TGTGCCAGCTCACCGAGGGGGGGCTCGGTCTATGGCTACACCTTC. It translates to CASSPRGGSVYGYTF. This chain joins TRBV18 and TRBJ1-2; D possibly corresponds to TRBD1 (6 bases). From germline, CDR1 is KGHSH and CDR2 LQKENI. The V gene lost 3 bases and the J gene lost 4 bases, with 15 bases spanning the gap. The CDR3 is 15 amino acids.